One and the same sample provided the 20 T cell receptor beta chains below, sequenced in a study of T cell responses to AZD1222 COVID-19 vaccine. Assay used: immunoSEQ multiplex PCR; TCRdb lists only in-frame clones, some missing. This table has 25,000 to 35,000 clones, approximately 89% appearing once. The material sequenced was peripheral blood, taken on day 0 of AZD1222 vaccination. These receptors all stem from an adult in good health.

This rearrangement joins TRBV2 to TRBJ1-2; TRBD1 matches 12 bases. The CDR3 runs to 15 residues. V shed 1 base and J 8 bases; nucleotides not matched to a gene: 5. Germline CDR1 and CDR2: SNHLY and FYNNEI. This CDR3 is CASSEVGQGAGGYTF. The CDR3 DNA reads as TGTGCCAGCAGTGAAGTGGGACAGGGGGCAGGAGGCTACACCTTC.

For the CDR3, the DNA is TGTGCCAGCAGCCTAAGTGCGCAAGGCAAGAGGACTGAAGCTTTCTTT. Its protein product is CASSLSAQGKRTEAFF. The chain carries TRBV14 and TRBJ1-1; D not certain. The V and J ends lost 4 bases and 5 bases respectively, with 20 bases between them. The CDR3 totals 16 residues. Germline lookup yields CDR1 SGHDN and CDR2 FVKESK. Supplemented by reference TRBV14 and TRBJ1-1, the full variable domain reads EAGVTQFPSHSVIEKGQTVTLRCDPISGHDNLYWYRRVMGKEIKFLLHFVKESKQDESGMPNNRFLAERTGGTYSTLKVQPAELEDSGVYFCASSLSAQGKRTEAFFGQGTRLTVV.

The chain recombines TRBV5-8 with TRBJ1-2; TRBD1 might be the D (6 bases). The V and J ends lost 4 bases and 4 bases respectively, with 14 bases between them. Germline-derived CDR1 and CDR2 are SGHTS and YDEGEE. CDR3 size: 14 residues. In DNA form, the CDR3 reads TGTGCCAGCAGCCCGGACAGTCGACTCTATGGCTACACCTTC. It yields the protein CASSPDSRLYGYTF.

This clone was observed once. The chain combines TRBV10-3 with TRBJ1-2, with TRBD1 identical over 7 bases. The CDR3 covers 17 residues. The germline CDR1 and CDR2 sequences are ENHRY and SYGVKD. Germline trimming cut 3 bases from V and 4 bases from J; bases unmatched to any gene: 14. Written as DNA, the CDR3 is TGTGCCATCAGTGATCGGACCCAGAACAGGGGAGGCTATGGCTACACCTTC. Translated, it gives CAISDRTQNRGGYGYTF.

In this sample, this clone turned up once. This chain uses TRBV5-1 with TRBJ2-7; D is undetermined. This CDR3 contains 15 residues. The V and J ends lost 0 bases and 2 bases respectively, with 12 bases between them. CDR1 is SGHRS and CDR2 is YFSETQ in the germline V gene. The CDR3 spells CASSLVLGGTYEQYF. In nucleotides, the CDR3 is TGCGCCAGCAGCTTGGTTCTTGGCGGAACCTACGAGCAGTACTTC.

This clone turned up a few times. The genes are TRBV10-1 and TRBJ2-5; 8 nucleotides match TRBD1. The CDR3 runs 14 residues. Unmatched junction bases numbered 4, after V lost 5 bases and J lost 2 bases. CDR1 is WNHNN, CDR2 SYGVQD, per germline (reference sequence). CDR3 region: CASSPGGLQETQYF. As DNA, the CDR3 is TGCGCCAGCAGTCCAGGGGGCCTACAAGAGACCCAGTACTTC.

The sample holds a few counts of this clone. The rearrangement uses TRBV9 and TRBJ2-1, with 8 bases identical to TRBD2. The CDR3 runs 15 residues. Germline-derived CDR1 and CDR2 are SGDLS and YYNGEE. The V segment lost 4 bases and the J segment 5 bases; nucleotides outside the gene matches: 8. The CDR3 is CASSLGTRPHNEQFF. CDR3 in DNA: TGTGCCAGCAGCTTGGGGACTAGACCCCACAATGAGCAGTTCTTC.

The chain joins TRBV4-3 to TRBJ1-2; D is unclear. From germline, CDR1 is LGHNA and CDR2 YSLEER. The CDR3 is made up of 15 amino acids. Between the trimmed V and J ends, which lost 0 bases and 0 bases, there was a span of 8 bases. CDR3 loop: CASSQEGGANYGYTF. CDR3 DNA: TGCGCCAGCAGCCAAGAAGGTGGGGCTAACTATGGCTACACCTTC.

The CDR3 spells CSAKLNTEAFF. The CDR3 coding sequence is TGCAGTGCTAAGTTGAACACTGAAGCTTTCTTT. The chain uses TRBV20-1 and TRBJ1-1; D is ambiguous. From germline, CDR1 is DFQATT and CDR2 SNEGSKA (reference sequence). V shed 4 bases and J shed 0 bases, with 3 bases lying between them. The CDR3 loop spans 11 amino acids.

This chain's CDR3 is CARKPIYTEAFF. The CDR3 DNA reads TGTGCCAGAAAACCCATATACACTGAAGCTTTCTTT. This chain connects TRBV19 to TRBJ1-1, with D uncertain. V lost 9 bases and J 3 bases, leaving 11 bases between the germline ends. The CDR3 runs 12 residues. Per germline, CDR1 LNHDA and CDR2 SQIVND (reference sequence).

The gene calls are TRBV30 and TRBJ1-2; D not resolved. Deletions cut 2 bases from V and 9 bases from J, with 1 base between. CDR3 length equals 8 residues. Germline CDR1 GTSNPN, CDR2 SVGIG (reference sequence). The CDR3 sequence: CAWSRYTF. The CDR3 bases are TGTGCCTGGAGTCGCTACACCTTC.

The J gene is TRBJ2-3, the V gene TRBV24-1; D ambiguous. The CDR3 runs 13 residues. The V end was cut by 0 bases, the J end by 10 bases, with 10 bases between. Germline CDR1 and CDR2: KGHDR and SFDVKD. CDR3 protein: CATSDLYGLAQYF. The CDR3 DNA reads as TGTGCCACCAGTGATTTGTATGGCTTGGCGCAGTATTTT.

The genes are TRBV5-5 and TRBJ1-6, with D perhaps matching TRBD1 (5 bases). Deletions cut 3 bases from V and 6 bases from J, with 13 bases between. Germline V gives CDR1 SGHKS, CDR2 YYEKEE (reference sequence). The CDR3 extends over 15 amino acids. This CDR3 is CASSWGVEGNSPLHF. As DNA, the CDR3 is TGTGCCAGCAGCTGGGGGGTAGAGGGTAATTCACCCCTCCACTTT.

This chain links TRBV11-2 with TRBJ1-2; D possibly corresponds to TRBD1 (6 bases). This CDR3 region has 18 residues. In germline, CDR1 is SGHAT, CDR2 FQNNGV. With 0 bases removed from V and 2 bases from J, the gap between germline ends came to 19 bases. The CDR3 coding sequence is TGTGCCAGCAGCTTAGAGGGACTTCCTGGGGGCGCGAACTATGGCTACACCTTC. Translated, it gives CASSLEGLPGGANYGYTF. Combining the CDR3 with reference TRBV11-2 and TRBJ1-2 gives the whole variable domain EAGVAQSPRYKIIEKRQSVAFWCNPISGHATLYWYQQILGQGPKLLIQFQNNGVVDDSQLPKDRFSAERLKGVDSTLKIQPAKLEDSAVYLCASSLEGLPGGANYGYTFGSGTRLTVV.

V usage is TRBV5-1 and J usage is TRBJ2-6; TRBD1 agrees at 7 bases. Germline-derived CDR1 and CDR2 are SGHRS and YFSETQ. V was pared by 4 bases and J by 0 bases, with 13 bases of the junction left unmatched. The CDR3 has 19 amino acids. CDR3 protein: CASSLTGFGTSSGANVLTF. The CDR3 DNA follows: TGCGCCAGCAGCCTGACAGGGTTTGGGACCAGCTCTGGGGCCAACGTCCTGACTTTC. The full variable domain, completed using reference TRBV5-1 and TRBJ2-6, is KAGVTQTPRYLIKTRGQQVTLSCSPISGHRSVSWYQQTPGQGLQFLFEYFSETQRNKGNFPGRFSGRQFSNSRSEMNVSTLELGDSALYLCASSLTGFGTSSGANVLTFGAGSRLTVL.

The chain recombines TRBV6-5 with TRBJ1-1; TRBD1 agrees at 8 bases. This CDR3 has 14 amino acids. CDR1 MNHEY and CDR2 SVGAGI come from the germline V gene. V lost 0 bases, J lost 11 bases, and 8 bases stayed unmatched. The CDR3 bases are TGTGCCAGCAGTTACTCGGCGACAGGGGTCACGGCTTTCTTT. Its protein product is CASSYSATGVTAFF.

This chain connects TRBV3-1 (or the pseudogene TRBV3-2) to TRBJ1-5; 7 bases fit TRBD1. The CDR3 is 14 residues long. CDR1 is LGHDT, CDR2 YNNKEL, per germline (reference sequence). The V gene end was trimmed by 4 bases and the J gene end by 7 bases; junction bases not matched to a gene: 7. The chain's CDR3 is CASSPRQGGQPQHF. As DNA, the CDR3 is TGTGCCAGCAGCCCTCGACAGGGCGGACAGCCCCAGCATTTT.

The V gene is TRBV3-1 (or the pseudogene TRBV3-2), the J gene TRBJ2-7; TRBD2 agrees at 8 bases. CDR1 and CDR2 (germline): LGHDT, YNNKEL (reference sequence). This CDR3 region has 15 residues. The V gene end was trimmed by 4 bases and the J gene end by 3 bases; junction bases not matched to a gene: 8. Here the CDR3 reads CASSLKRGLIYEQYF. In nucleotides, the CDR3 is TGTGCCAGCAGCCTCAAGCGGGGGCTCATCTACGAGCAGTACTTC.

The genes are TRBV2 and TRBJ1-3, with 7 bases that match TRBD1. Germline CDR1 reads SNHLY; CDR2 reads FYNNEI. The CDR3 is 14 amino acids. V shed 7 bases and J 2 bases; nucleotides not matched to a gene: 5. CDR3 DNA sequence: TGTGCCAGCAAGCTGACAGGGACTGGAAACACCATATATTTT. It translates to CASKLTGTGNTIYF.

This clone was counted between two and nine times. The CDR3 bases are TGTGCCAGCAGCTTAGTAGGCCAGACACAAACTGAAGCTTTCTTT. Protein sequence: CASSLVGQTQTEAFF. The J gene is TRBJ1-1, the V gene TRBV7-8; D gene uncertain. The CDR3 totals 15 residues. The V gene's germline CDR1 is SGHVS and CDR2 FQNEAQ. V was clipped by 1 base and J by 5 bases, with 14 bases between them.